A single TCR beta chain is shown here with its context. Its antigen is not yet known. Base-call qualities are not available, and no considerably larger clone is one nucleotide away. Sequencing instrument: Illumina NovaSeq 6000. Using 5'RACE with constant-segment primers, TCRalpha and TCRbeta cDNA libraries were constructed, with sample barcodes and unique molecular identifiers added in the process. RNA was extracted from every sample with Trizol reagent. The libraries were amplified in two PCR steps, and the second step added a second sample barcode and Illumina TruSeq adapters. The libraries were sequenced on an Illumina NovaSeq using 2 x 150 bp paired-end reads. As for the authors' bioinformatics: With migec v1.2.7, reads were demultiplexed and then collapsed into UMI-guided consensus sequences. Using mixcr v2.1.11, the UMI consensuses were aligned to TRA and TRB V and J templates and assembled into clonotypes. Expanded or contracted clonotypes were those called significant by both edgeR and NoisET, with noise models trained on biological replicates. edgeR calls used a false discovery rate-adjusted p below 0.01 and a log2 fold-change threshold of 1. PCA with hierarchical clustering of max-normalized trajectories of the 1000 most abundant clonotypes was used as exploratory dynamics analysis. Separately sequenced CD4+ and CD8+ repertoires were used to assign the CD4 or CD8 phenotype of responding clones. The public reads were reanalyzed by TCRdb: fastp trimming at Q25, MiXCR alignment, in-frame beta chains only. CDR3 protein sequences are deduplicated, and each keeps its most common genes and DNA. V and J calls and clone size were set by TCRdb, not the authors. The sample data list 470,000 or so distinct CDR3 sequences, and roughly 18% of these were observed just once. Together, the top ten hold roughly an eighth of the sample.

PBMCs were isolated by Ficoll-Paque density gradient centrifugation. Trimming removed 0 bases from V and 0 bases from J; the gene matches leave 1 base unexplained. Taken from cysteine to phenylalanine, the CDR3 has 16 residues. Only the CDR3 part of the read is kept: 48 bases, read in frame from the first base. Looking up the germline V gene yields CDR1 SGHRS and CDR2 YFSETQ. This record comes from a study of T-cell memory formation after mild COVID-19 (TCRdb year 2021). Study-wide context: TCR sequence clusters from the two donors were found to be largely donor specific. Longitudinal TCRalpha and TCRbeta repertoire sequencing tracked T-cell clones expanding and contracting after mild COVID-19 in a couple of donors. Two young, previously healthy adult volunteers, one female and one male, were included in the cohort.

Study-wide conclusions, independent of this receptor: The study covered only a couple of mild cases, and larger cohorts including severe cases with pre-infection samples were considered necessary. The second-wave clones that peaked on day 37 were not confirmed to be SARS-CoV-2 specific. Contracting CD4+ clones were located mainly in the CM and EM memory subsets, whereas CD8+ clones were found to be enriched in EMRA. Clones contracting from day 15 to 85 had balanced CD4/CD8 phenotypes, while a second wave expanding from day 15 to 37 was biased towards CD4+. Some responding clones were detected in pre-infection memory, suggesting pre-existing cross-reactive memory T cells joined the SARS-CoV-2 response.

Material: PBMCs or a T cell subset sorted from them (not recorded which). The sequence is built from TRBV5-1 and TRBJ2-2, with TRBD2 identical over 8 junction bases. This TCR was sampled from an adult woman who had mild COVID-19 (a few samples of this study predate the infection). The sample titles of this study are shuffled in the database, so cell type and time point are left out; the donor was told from shared clones. This receptor carries the CDR3 CASSLVAGTNTGELFF. The sequenced DNA: TGCGCCAGCAGCTTGGTAGCGGGGACGAACACCGGGGAGCTGTTTTTT.